The source of this TCR beta chain is a study of blood T cell repertoires in COVID-19. Study background: Donors in the United States, Italy and Spain gave samples during acute or convalescent COVID-19. From T cells, B-cell-depleted T cells, or PBMCs came the material, which was cDNA or gDNA.

Methods used by the authors: Amplifying reference gene primers gave estimates of nucleated cell counts. The method was immunoSEQ multiplex PCR; TCRdb's version includes in-frame clones alone and lacks a portion of them. V and J calls and clone size are as listed in that table; D and trimming were resolved from the DNA. The data hold 100,000 to 150,000 clones, with almost 70% observed a single time. In regard to this clone: At one end the junction does not follow the germline gene, possibly because of a read error.

There are 11 residues in the CDR3. Per the germline V gene, CDR1 is SQVTM and CDR2 is ANQGSEA. The sample taken for sequencing was peripheral blood. V gene TRBV29-1 combines with J gene TRBJ2-1; a weak D match, TRBD2 (6 bases). The TCR comes from a woman aged 70 to 79 with acute or convalescent COVID-19. DNA of the CDR3: TGCAGCGGTGAACCGGGAGAGGAGCAGTTCTTC. As protein: CSGEPGEEQFF.